A selection of T cell receptor beta chains follows, all from one sample in a study of CD8 T cells in ankylosing spondylitis. TCRdb passed the 5' RACE reads through MiXCR, listing each CDR3 protein once. The sample contains about 400,000 distinct CDR3 sequences, 20% to 25% of which appear only once. The source material was blood, either unsorted or a sorted T cell fraction (not recorded which). The source of these receptors is a male donor with ankylosing spondylitis. Each CDR3 is given with its conserved first and last residue. The order of the fields is CDR3 protein, CDR3 DNA, J gene, V gene, D gene, clone size. The D gene is left open where the match is weak. Rows give clone size only sometimes, using once, few, many, or a class for an expanded clone.

CDR3: CASVPSRGGFYEQYF; DNA: TGTGCCAGCGTGCCTAGTCGGGGAGGGTTCTACGAGCAGTACTTC; J: TRBJ2-7; V: TRBV28; D: TRBD2; size: few
CDR3: CASSLAVAGGPGKNIQYF; DNA: TGCGCCAGCAGCTTGGCGGTAGCGGGAGGGCCTGGCAAAAACATTCAGTACTTC; J: TRBJ2-4; V: TRBV5-1; D: TRBD2; size: -
CDR3: CASSLATGGALRMNTEAFF; DNA: TGTGCCAGCAGCTTAGCGACAGGAGGGGCGCTTCGTATGAACACTGAAGCTTTCTTT; J: TRBJ1-1; V: TRBV7-8; D: -; size: many
CDR3: CASRGGGSGSSYNEQFF; DNA: TGTGCCAGCAGAGGGGGCGGTAGCGGAAGCTCCTACAATGAGCAGTTCTTC; J: TRBJ2-1; V: TRBV6-2/TRBV6-3; D: -; size: -
CDR3: CASTLGATETQYF; DNA: TGTGCCAGCACCCTGGGGGCGACGGAGACCCAGTACTTC; J: TRBJ2-5; V: TRBV12-3/TRBV12-4; D: -; size: few
CDR3: CASSLVGLSAFF; DNA: TGTGCCAGCAGTTTAGTGGGCCTCTCGGCTTTCTTT; J: TRBJ1-1; V: TRBV12-3/TRBV12-4; D: -; size: -
CDR3: CASSSGTSGRHNEQFF; DNA: TGCGCCAGCAGCTCCGGGACTAGCGGGAGACACAATGAGCAGTTCTTC; J: TRBJ2-1; V: TRBV5-1; D: TRBD2; size: -
CDR3: CASRSFDSPNSPLHF; DNA: TGTGCCAGCAGATCATTCGACAGTCCCAATTCACCCCTCCACTTT; J: TRBJ1-6; V: TRBV28; D: -; size: once
CDR3: CAIRRTGTDEQFF; DNA: TGTGCCATCAGGAGGACAGGGACCGATGAGCAGTTCTTC; J: TRBJ2-1; V: TRBV10-3; D: TRBD1; size: few
CDR3: CSAGGNSLEQFF; DNA: TGCAGTGCCGGCGGGAACTCTCTTGAGCAGTTCTTC; J: TRBJ2-1; V: TRBV20-1; D: -; size: -
CDR3: CASSSRPLPRTYNEQFF; DNA: TGTGCCAGCAGTTCCCGCCCCCTCCCTAGGACCTACAATGAGCAGTTCTTC; J: TRBJ2-1; V: TRBV6-2/TRBV6-3; D: -; size: -
CDR3: CASSLGSGSLIEEQFF; DNA: TGTGCCAGCAGCTTAGGATCAGGCAGCCTCATAGAGGAGCAGTTCTTC; J: TRBJ2-1; V: TRBV7-8; D: -; size: -
CDR3: CASSYSTGAFGNEQFF; DNA: TGTGCCAGCAGTTACTCGACGGGGGCGTTTGGGAATGAGCAGTTCTTC; J: TRBJ2-1; V: TRBV6-5; D: -; size: few
CDR3: CASSLGGNYNEQFF; DNA: TGTGCCAGCAGCTTAGGTGGGAACTACAATGAGCAGTTCTTC; J: TRBJ2-1; V: TRBV9; D: -; size: few
CDR3: CASSLGAGGPREQFF; DNA: TGTGCCAGCAGCTTAGGGGCGGGAGGGCCGCGTGAGCAGTTCTTC; J: TRBJ2-1; V: TRBV7-3; D: TRBD2; size: -
CDR3: CATYKENQETQYF; DNA: TGTGCCACCTATAAGGAGAACCAAGAGACCCAGTACTTC; J: TRBJ2-5; V: TRBV5-4; D: -; size: -
CDR3: CASASQGFGTEAFF; DNA: TGTGCCAGCGCATCTCAGGGATTTGGCACTGAAGCTTTCTTT; J: TRBJ1-1; V: TRBV18; D: -; size: -
CDR3: CASSQGLAGPTAHEQYF; DNA: TGCGCCAGCAGCCAAGGACTAGCGGGTCCGACGGCCCACGAGCAGTACTTC; J: TRBJ2-7; V: TRBV4-1; D: TRBD2; size: -
CDR3: CASSLSTGGSPLHF; DNA: TGTGCCAGCAGCTTGTCGACAGGGGGATCACCCCTCCACTTT; J: TRBJ1-6; V: TRBV5-6; D: TRBD1; size: few
CDR3: CASSFQAGVRYEQFF; DNA: TGTGCCAGCAGCTTTCAAGCGGGAGTAAGGTATGAGCAGTTCTTC; J: TRBJ2-1; V: TRBV7-2; D: TRBD2; size: -
CDR3: CSPFGGQKQYF; DNA: TGCAGTCCTTTTGGGGGACAGAAGCAGTACTTC; J: TRBJ2-7; V: TRBV20-1; D: TRBD1; size: many
CDR3: CASRWSGGTEAFF; DNA: TGTGCCAGCAGGTGGTCTGGGGGGACTGAAGCTTTCTTT; J: TRBJ1-1; V: TRBV25-1; D: -; size: -
CDR3: CASSSIRDLFDEQYF; DNA: TGTGCCAGCAGTTCAATCCGGGATCTGTTCGACGAGCAGTACTTC; J: TRBJ2-7; V: TRBV12-3/TRBV12-4; D: -; size: few
CDR3: CASSGQGMKDEKLFF; DNA: TGCGCCAGCAGCGGGCAGGGAATGAAGGATGAAAAACTGTTTTTT; J: TRBJ1-4; V: TRBV5-1; D: -; size: once
CDR3: CAISESVAGGETQYF; DNA: TGTGCCATCAGTGAGTCGGTAGCGGGTGGTGAGACCCAGTACTTC; J: TRBJ2-5; V: TRBV10-3; D: TRBD2; size: few